The 17 T cell receptor beta chains below all came from one sample that was sequenced in a study of blood T cell repertoires in COVID-19. The protocol was immunoSEQ multiplex PCR, while the TCRdb copy is restricted to in-frame clones and leaves out a portion. The repertoire holds 270,000 or so clones, with approximately 91% as singletons. The specimen was PBMCs or T cells enriched from blood (not recorded which). All receptors derive from a woman aged 40 to 50 with acute COVID-19.

V is TRBV5-8 and J is TRBJ1-2; D is ambiguous. Germline CDR1 is SGHTS and CDR2 is YDEGEE. The CDR3 totals 14 residues. Between the trimmed V and J ends, which lost 4 bases and 4 bases, there was a span of 14 bases. The CDR3 loop is CASSTKTESYGYTF. The CDR3 DNA reads as TGTGCCAGCAGCACTAAGACGGAATCCTATGGCTACACCTTC.

This chain joins TRBV6-5 and TRBJ1-6, with D hard to call. This CDR3 is built from 14 residues. CDR1 and CDR2 (germline): MNHEY, SVGAGI. Trimming took off 6 bases at V and 7 bases at J, with 13 bases between the two ends. The CDR3 DNA is TGTGCCAGCAGCTCCGGACTTGGGAATTCACCCCTCCACTTT. It codes for CASSSGLGNSPLHF.

V gene TRBV7-9 combines with J gene TRBJ1-1; D is undetermined. V was clipped by 8 bases and J by 3 bases, with 19 bases between them. This CDR3 has 15 amino acids. The germline CDR1 and CDR2 sequences are SEHNR and FQNEAQ (reference sequence). CDR3 bases: TGTGCCAGCGGGGAGCCCCGGGCCGGGGACACTGAAGCTTTCTTT. Its translation: CASGEPRAGDTEAFF.

The V and J genes are TRBV15 and TRBJ2-7, with D possibly TRBD2 on 5 matching bases. The CDR3 runs to 15 residues. Germline values: CDR1 LNHNV, CDR2 YYDKDF (reference sequence). The V end was cut by 1 base, the J end by 0 bases, with 10 bases between. The CDR3 is CATSRGWGASYEQYF. The CDR3 DNA is TGTGCCACCAGCAGAGGTTGGGGAGCCTCCTACGAGCAGTACTTC.

Remarks on this clone: The same CDR3 is also encoded by other DNA sequences in this sample. The chain uses TRBV9 and TRBJ1-1; no clear D gene. CDR3 length equals 14 residues. From germline, CDR1 is SGDLS and CDR2 YYNGEE. The V gene lost 2 bases and the J gene lost 1 base, with 9 bases spanning the gap. CDR3 nucleotide sequence: TGTGCCAGCAGCGTTGGTCCCGGGAACACTGAAGCTTTCTTT. Translation gives CASSVGPGNTEAFF.

The genes are TRBV18 and TRBJ1-2; 8 positions match TRBD1. The length of the CDR3 is 15 residues. Germline CDR1 and CDR2: KGHSH and LQKENI. Trimming took 0 bases from V and 4 from J; bases not matched to a gene: 4. CDR3 sequence reads: CASSPPHGQGYGYTF. The CDR3 region has the DNA TGTGCCAGCTCACCACCGCATGGACAGGGCTATGGCTACACCTTC.

The chain is built from TRBV19 and TRBJ1-3, with 7 bases fitting TRBD1. Per the germline V gene, CDR1 is LNHDA and CDR2 is SQIVND (reference sequence). Trimming cost V 6 bases and J 7 bases; bases outside gene matches: 9. The CDR3 runs to 14 residues. The CDR3 reads CASRLRQGGNTIYF. DNA of the CDR3: TGTGCCAGTAGACTACGACAGGGTGGGAACACCATATATTTT.

This chain connects TRBV7-2 to TRBJ1-2; D might be TRBD1 (6 bases). CDR1 and CDR2 (germline): SGHTA, FQGNSA. The ends were cut back, 2 bases at V and 8 bases at J, with 12 bases in the middle. CDR3 size: 13 residues. The CDR3 is CASSLHGGVGYTF. For the CDR3, the DNA is TGTGCCAGCAGCTTACATGGGGGCGTGGGCTACACCTTC.

The genes are TRBV7-3 and TRBJ1-3, with 7 positions matching TRBD1. This CDR3 is 16 amino acids long. V gave up 0 bases and J gave up 1 base; unmatched junction bases: 3. The germline CDR1 and CDR2 sequences are SGHTA and FQGTGA. CDR3 region: CASSLTGQSSGNTIYF. The CDR3, as DNA: TGTGCCAGCAGCTTAACGGGACAGAGTTCTGGAAACACCATATATTTT.

The chain combines TRBV4-2 with TRBJ1-2; tentatively, D is TRBD1 (6 bases). Germline CDR1 LGHNA, CDR2 YNFKEQ. This CDR3 spans 14 amino acids. V was clipped by 4 bases and J by 2 bases, with 11 bases between them. In DNA, the CDR3 is TGTGCCAGCAGCCCAGAACAGGGAAACTATGGCTACACCTTC. Its translation: CASSPEQGNYGYTF.

This clone has a handful of counts. The same CDR3 also results from other DNA sequences found in this sample. J is TRBJ1-1 and V is TRBV18; unclear D gene. V lost 3 bases and J 1 base, leaving 6 bases between the germline ends. CDR3 size: 13 residues. Germline V gene sequence: CDR1 KGHSH, CDR2 LQKENI. The CDR3 nucleotides read TGTGCCAGCTCACCGTCCCAGAACACTGAAGCTTTCTTT. Its translation is CASSPSQNTEAFF.

The chain uses TRBV11-2 and TRBJ1-3; 9 bases are shared with TRBD1. Germline CDR1 reads SGHAT; CDR2 reads FQNNGV. V was pared by 1 base and J by 3 bases, with 7 bases of the junction left unmatched. This CDR3 is 17 amino acids long. CDR3 DNA: TGTGCCAGCAGCTTAGGGAGGACAGGGGATTTTGGAAACACCATATATTTT. This gives the protein CASSLGRTGDFGNTIYF.

This rearrangement joins TRBV5-4 to TRBJ1-3, with a weak D call TRBD1 (5 bases). Between the trimmed V and J ends, which lost 0 bases and 0 bases, there was a span of 10 bases. CDR3 size: 16 residues. Germline lookup yields CDR1 SGHNT and CDR2 YYREEE (reference sequence). The CDR3 nucleotides are TGTGCCAGCAGCTTGGATCCCCAGGGCTCTGGAAACACCATATATTTT. Translating gives CASSLDPQGSGNTIYF.

V is TRBV6-5 and J is TRBJ1-1, with a possible D match to TRBD1 (6 bases). The CDR3 is 11 residues long. The germline V gene encodes CDR1 MNHEY and CDR2 SVGAGI. V lost 5 bases, J lost 10 bases, and 11 bases lay in between. The CDR3: CASSTGSVAFF. CDR3 DNA sequence: TGTGCCAGCAGTACAGGGTCGGTAGCTTTCTTT.

This chain connects TRBV5-6 to TRBJ2-7; 9 bases match TRBD1. This CDR3 comprises 16 residues. Germline-derived CDR1 and CDR2 are SGHDT and YYEEEE. Trimming took 4 bases from V and 3 from J; bases not matched to a gene: 11. In DNA, the CDR3 is TGTGCCAGCAGCCCGGACACCGGGACAGGGTACTACGAGCAGTACTTC. This sequence encodes CASSPDTGTGYYEQYF.

V is TRBV7-8 and J is TRBJ1-2; no reliable D call. This CDR3 has 14 residues. The V gene's germline CDR1 is SGHVS and CDR2 FQNEAQ. Trimming shortened V by 1 base and J by 3 bases, and 9 bases separated the two germline ends. CDR3 DNA sequence: TGTGCCAGCAGCTTAGAACCTTCGGACTATGGCTACACCTTC. Translating it yields CASSLEPSDYGYTF.

This clone occurred once. The chain is built from TRBV11-2 and TRBJ1-2, with TRBD1 identical over 8 bases. This CDR3 region has 18 residues. Unmatched junction bases numbered 13, after V lost 0 bases and J lost 4 bases. The germline V gene has CDR1 SGHAT and CDR2 FQNNGV. CDR3 sequence (DNA): TGTGCCAGCAGCTTAGATCTCTATCGCCGGGACAGGAGCTATGGCTACACCTTC. This sequence encodes CASSLDLYRRDRSYGYTF. The full variable domain, in which reference TRBV11-2 and TRBJ1-2 provide the parts outside the CDR3, is EAGVAQSPRYKIIEKRQSVAFWCNPISGHATLYWYQQILGQGPKLLIQFQNNGVVDDSQLPKDRFSAERLKGVDSTLKIQPAKLEDSAVYLCASSLDLYRRDRSYGYTFGSGTRLTVV.